Listed below are T cell receptor beta chains from one sample, sequenced in a study of T-cell memory formation after mild COVID-19. TCRdb re-derived calls from the 5' RACE reads in MiXCR, one entry per CDR3 protein. Seen here are roughly 140,000 distinct CDR3 sequences, around 15% observed once, and the top ten hold about 29%. Sequencing was done on a sample of PBMCs or a T cell subset sorted from them (not recorded which). The receptors originated from an adult woman who had mild COVID-19 (a few samples of this study predate the infection). Cell type and time point are not known. Each CDR3 is given with its conserved first and last residue. The D gene is left open where the match is weak. Expanded clones are given a class, and other clones once, few, many or no size at all.

CDR3aa: CASSKDSGTDTQYF
CDR3nt: TGTGCCAGCAGCAAAGATTCAGGCACAGATACGCAGTATTTT
d_gene: NA
abundance: few
v_gene: TRBV21-1
j_gene: TRBJ2-3

CDR3aa: CASSLVGREEKLFF
CDR3nt: TGCGCCAGCAGCTTGGTTGGCAGGGAGGAAAAACTGTTTTTT
d_gene: NA
abundance: NA
v_gene: TRBV5-1
j_gene: TRBJ1-4

CDR3aa: CASSLYGTENTEAFF
CDR3nt: TGCGCCAGCAGCTTGTACGGGACAGAGAACACTGAAGCTTTCTTT
d_gene: TRBD1
abundance: few
v_gene: TRBV5-1
j_gene: TRBJ1-1

CDR3aa: CASSVVGSSGNTIYF
CDR3nt: TGTGCCAGCAGCGTAGTCGGGAGCTCTGGAAACACCATATATTTT
d_gene: NA
abundance: few
v_gene: TRBV9
j_gene: TRBJ1-3

CDR3aa: CASSPGEYQETQYF
CDR3nt: TGTGCCAGCAGTCCAGGGGAATACCAAGAGACCCAGTACTTC
d_gene: NA
abundance: NA
v_gene: TRBV6-7
j_gene: TRBJ2-5

CDR3aa: CASSFGGVLSTSSYEQYF
CDR3nt: TGTGCCAGCAGCTTTGGCGGGGTCCTCTCCACCAGCTCCTACGAGCAGTACTTC
d_gene: NA
abundance: few
v_gene: TRBV7-8
j_gene: TRBJ2-7

CDR3aa: CSARDGGSPISEAFF
CDR3nt: TGCAGTGCTAGAGATGGGGGGAGCCCAATCTCTGAAGCTTTCTTT
d_gene: NA
abundance: NA
v_gene: TRBV20-1
j_gene: TRBJ1-1

CDR3aa: CASSVATDWVGYTF
CDR3nt: TGTGCCAGCAGCGTAGCGACAGACTGGGTAGGCTACACCTTC
d_gene: NA
abundance: few
v_gene: TRBV9
j_gene: TRBJ1-2

CDR3aa: CASSQDQVYVTGTNEKLFF
CDR3nt: TGTGCCAGCAGCCAAGATCAAGTCTACGTGACAGGGACTAATGAAAAACTGTTTTTT
d_gene: TRBD1
abundance: few
v_gene: TRBV14
j_gene: TRBJ1-4

CDR3aa: CASSPDRGGTEAFF
CDR3nt: TGTGCCAGCAGTCCTGACAGGGGTGGCACTGAAGCTTTCTTT
d_gene: TRBD1
abundance: many
v_gene: TRBV27
j_gene: TRBJ1-1

CDR3aa: CASSAETENTEAFF
CDR3nt: TGTGCCAGCAGCGCGGAGACAGAGAACACTGAAGCTTTCTTT
d_gene: NA
abundance: NA
v_gene: TRBV9
j_gene: TRBJ1-1

CDR3aa: CASRGTAISQPQHF
CDR3nt: TGTGCCAGCCGAGGGACCGCGATAAGTCAGCCCCAGCATTTT
d_gene: NA
abundance: NA
v_gene: TRBV27
j_gene: TRBJ1-5

CDR3aa: CASSENVGGAYNEQFF
CDR3nt: TGTGCCAGCAGTGAGAATGTCGGGGGGGCCTACAATGAGCAGTTCTTC
d_gene: TRBD2
abundance: NA
v_gene: TRBV2
j_gene: TRBJ2-1